This note documents a single T cell receptor (beta chain) sequence. TCRdb's table, derived via immunoSEQ multiplex PCR, lists solely in-frame clones and lacks some. This table holds under 20,000 clones, roughly 66% found once. Documented treatment: randomized to nivolumab then ipilimumab (arm A) or the reverse (arm B). PBMC sorting kept live CD3+CD8+ cells without CD19 or CD56. From germline, CDR1 is MDHEN and CDR2 SYDVKM. V was pared by 7 bases and J by 7 bases, with 22 bases of the junction left unmatched. The CDR3 contains 17 residues. The data stem from a study of sequential checkpoint blockade in melanoma. Study-wide background: Both treatment sequences were followed by maintenance nivolumab.

Sequencing was performed on CD8+ T cells sorted from blood (inferred from file names), taken from a patient given nivolumab and ipilimumab in sequence. The chain uses TRBV28 and TRBJ2-7; 7 nucleotides line up with TRBD2. The origin of this receptor is a human donor with melanoma. The CDR3 loop is CASTRPGGTARAREQYF. In DNA form, the CDR3 reads TGTGCCAGCACCCGACCGGGGGGAACAGCAAGGGCGAGAGAGCAGTACTTC. Filled out from reference TRBV28 and TRBJ2-7, the complete variable domain reads DVKVTQSSRYLVKRTGEKVFLECVQDMDHENMFWYRQDPGLGLRLIYFSYDVKMKEKGDIPEGYSVSREKKERFSLILESASTNQTSMYLCASTRPGGTARAREQYFGPGTRLTVT.